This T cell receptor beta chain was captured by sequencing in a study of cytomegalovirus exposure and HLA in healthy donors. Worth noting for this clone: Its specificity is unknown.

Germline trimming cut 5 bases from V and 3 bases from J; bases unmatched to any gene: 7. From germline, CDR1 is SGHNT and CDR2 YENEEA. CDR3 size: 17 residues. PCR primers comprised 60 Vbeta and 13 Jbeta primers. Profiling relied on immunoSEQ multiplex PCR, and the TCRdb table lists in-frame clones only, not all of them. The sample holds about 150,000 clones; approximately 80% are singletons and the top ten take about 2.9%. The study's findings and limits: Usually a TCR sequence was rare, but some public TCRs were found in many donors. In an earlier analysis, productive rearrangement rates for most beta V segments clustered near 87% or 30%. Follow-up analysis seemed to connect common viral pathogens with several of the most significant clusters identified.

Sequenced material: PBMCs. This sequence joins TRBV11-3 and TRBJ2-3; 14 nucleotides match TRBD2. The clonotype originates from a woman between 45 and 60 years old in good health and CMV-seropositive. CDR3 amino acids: CASSRGLAGEGTDTQYF. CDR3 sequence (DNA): TGTGCCAGCAGCCGGGGACTAGCGGGAGAGGGAACAGATACGCAGTATTTT.